The rows below give T cell receptor beta chains drawn from one sample of a study of shared clonotypes between healthy human individuals. The protocol was immunoSEQ multiplex PCR, while the TCRdb copy is restricted to in-frame clones and leaves out a portion. This table has some 2,100,000 clones, more than 90% appearing once. Input material: naive CD4+ T cells sorted from blood. The receptors derive from a man younger than 30 in good health. Both conserved end residues are part of each CDR3. Each record gives: D gene, clone size, J gene, V gene, CDR3 protein, CDR3 DNA. The D gene is left open where the match is weak. Rows give clone size only sometimes, using once, few, many, or a class for an expanded clone.

. . TRBJ1-1 TRBV4-2 CASSRDGVNTEAFF TGTGCCAGCAGCCGAGATGGGGTGAACACTGAAGCTTTCTTT
. . TRBJ1-6 TRBV6-5 CASSRRSSYNSPLHF TGTGCCAGCAGTCGTAGAAGCTCCTATAATTCACCCCTCCACTTT
. . TRBJ2-2 TRBV4-1 CASSQIQIGELFF TGCGCCAGCAGCCAGATTCAGATCGGGGAGCTGTTTTTT
. . TRBJ1-1 TRBV6-5 CASSYLGRGNTEAFF TGTGCCAGCAGTTACCTTGGCAGGGGGAACACTGAAGCTTTCTTT
TRBD1 . TRBJ2-7 TRBV14 CASSPGQGGNEQYF TGTGCCAGCAGCCCGGGACAGGGAGGGAACGAGCAGTACTTC
. . TRBJ2-1 TRBV6-1 CASSGGDKQADEQFF TGTGCCAGCAGTGGAGGGGACAAGCAGGCTGATGAGCAGTTCTTC
. . TRBJ2-7 TRBV6-1 CASIDRSSYEQYF TGTGCCAGCATCGACAGGTCCTCCTACGAGCAGTACTTC
. . TRBJ1-3 TRBV5-4 CAIGGDGNTIYF TGTGCCATCGGGGGGGACGGAAACACCATATATTTT
TRBD1 . TRBJ1-2 TRBV10-2 CASRDRPSSGGYTF TGCGCCAGCAGGGACAGGCCCTCTTCGGGTGGCTACACCTTC
. . TRBJ1-1 TRBV30 CAWGKRRAFF TGTGCCTGGGGGAAGCGGCGGGCTTTCTTT
TRBD2 . TRBJ2-3 TRBV18 CASSPGLAGVADTQYF TGTGCCAGCTCACCAGGACTAGCGGGAGTCGCAGATACGCAGTATTTT
TRBD1 . TRBJ2-5 TRBV11-3 CASSGGTGKGGETQYF TGTGCCAGCAGCGGAGGGACAGGGAAGGGTGGAGAGACCCAGTACTTC
. . TRBJ1-1 TRBV5-4 CASSLGGRDTEAFF TGTGCCAGCAGCTTGGGGGGGAGGGACACTGAAGCTTTCTTT
. . TRBJ1-5 TRBV30 CAWSGQGGPPQHF TGTGCCTGGAGTGGTCAGGGTGGGCCGCCCCAGCATTTT
. once TRBJ1-1 TRBV28 CATKTGLRTEAFF TGTGCCACCAAAACAGGGTTGCGCACTGAAGCTTTCTTT
. . TRBJ2-2 TRBV5-6 CASSLGYPNTGELFF TGTGCCAGCAGCTTGGGGTACCCGAACACCGGGGAGCTGTTTTTT
. . TRBJ1-2 TRBV10-3 CAISGTSSFAYGYTF TGTGCCATCAGCGGGACTTCCTCCTTTGCCTATGGCTACACCTTC
. . TRBJ2-5 TRBV11-2 CASSPSLGPQETQYF TGTGCCAGCAGCCCCTCTCTGGGGCCCCAAGAGACCCAGTACTTC
. . TRBJ2-5 TRBV6-5 CASRVGETQYF TGTGCCAGCCGAGTAGGGGAGACCCAGTACTTC
. . TRBJ2-7 TRBV7-9 CASSPRQALTYEQYF TGTGCCAGCAGCCCCCGACAGGCCCTCACCTACGAGCAGTACTTC
TRBD1 . TRBJ1-4 TRBV7-2 CASSSDRATNEKLFF TGTGCCAGCAGCTCAGACAGGGCAACTAATGAAAAACTGTTTTTT
. . TRBJ1-3 TRBV6-5 CASSYSGLASGNTIYF TGTGCCAGCAGTTACTCCGGGCTTGCCTCTGGAAACACCATATATTTT
TRBD2 . TRBJ2-7 TRBV5-4 CASSSGGLTYEQYF TGTGCCAGCAGCAGCGGGGGACTAACCTACGAGCAGTACTTC
TRBD2 . TRBJ2-7 TRBV27 CASRVSGGGEQYF TGTGCCAGCAGGGTGTCGGGGGGAGGAGAGCAGTACTTC
TRBD2 . TRBJ2-3 TRBV2 CASRTSGVDTQYF TGTGCCAGCCGGACTAGCGGGGTGGATACGCAGTATTTT
. . TRBJ2-7 TRBV10-3 CAISESLAADTQYF TGTGCCATCAGTGAGTCTTTGGCGGCGGATACGCAGTACTTC
. . TRBJ2-5 TRBV5-6 CASSLAMETQYF TGTGCCAGCAGCTTGGCGATGGAGACCCAGTACTTC
. . TRBJ2-7 TRBV5-6 CASSAGQQENEQYF TGTGCCAGCAGCGCCGGACAGCAGGAGAACGAGCAGTACTTC
. . TRBJ1-3 TRBV11-2 CASSANSGNTIYF TGTGCCAGCAGCGCTAACTCTGGAAACACCATATATTTT
. . TRBJ1-1 TRBV5-1 CASSRDSLSTEAFF TGCGCCAGCAGCCGTGACAGCCTTAGCACTGAAGCTTTCTTT
TRBD1 . TRBJ1-2 TRBV4-1 CASSPRTGADYGYTF TGCGCCAGCAGCCCCAGGACAGGGGCGGACTATGGCTACACCTTC
. . TRBJ2-7 TRBV6-5 CASTPGQEIYEQYF TGTGCCAGCACCCCGGGGCAGGAAATCTACGAGCAGTACTTC
. . TRBJ2-7 TRBV13 CASSLWGAGYEQYF TGTGCCAGCAGCCTTTGGGGGGCGGGCTACGAGCAGTACTTC
TRBD1 . TRBJ2-7 TRBV6-6 CASSPAGTGDYEQYF TGTGCCAGCAGTCCCGCCGGGACAGGGGACTACGAGCAGTACTTC
. . TRBJ1-2 TRBV14 CASSQGVGFYGYTF TGTGCCAGCAGCCAAGGGGTGGGGTTCTATGGCTACACCTTC
. . TRBJ2-1 TRBV28 CASSPAAWGIWDNEQFF TGTGCCAGCAGTCCTGCAGCATGGGGTATATGGGACAATGAGCAGTTCTTC
. . TRBJ2-3 TRBV6-6 CASSYGPISTDTQYF TGTGCCAGCAGTTACGGCCCGATTAGCACAGATACGCAGTATTTT
. . TRBJ2-7 TRBV6-6 CASSSSRENYEQYF TGTGCCAGCAGCTCGTCCCGGGAAAACTACGAGCAGTACTTC
. . TRBJ2-7 TRBV10-3 CAIGTGSSYEQYF TGTGCCATCGGCACAGGGAGCTCCTACGAGCAGTACTTC
. once TRBJ1-1 TRBV29-1 CSVRPRMNTEAFF TGCAGCGTTCGACCCCGGATGAACACTGAAGCTTTCTTT
. . TRBJ1-2 TRBV6-6 CASSPFAQPTDYGYTF TGTGCCAGCAGCCCGTTTGCGCAGCCAACAGACTATGGCTACACCTTC
. once TRBJ1-4 TRBV5-8 CASSLRGATNEKLFF TGTGCCAGCAGCCTGAGGGGGGCAACTAATGAAAAACTGTTTTTT
TRBD1 . TRBJ2-3 TRBV6-6 CASSYGDRATDTQYF TGTGCCAGCAGTTACGGTGACAGGGCTACAGATACGCAGTATTTT
. . TRBJ2-7 TRBV7-2 CASSLRGNYEQYF TGTGCCAGCAGCTTAAGGGGCAACTACGAGCAGTACTTC
. . TRBJ2-7 TRBV18 CASSPPYLGQKSYEQYF TGTGCCAGCTCACCACCCTATCTCGGACAGAAGTCCTACGAGCAGTACTTC
. . TRBJ2-5 TRBV10-1 CASSESSGTGETQYF TGCGCCAGCAGTGAGTCTAGCGGGACAGGAGAGACCCAGTACTTC
TRBD1 . TRBJ1-2 TRBV10-3 CAISTDRDRPDYGYTF TGTGCCATCAGCACAGACCGGGACAGGCCAGACTATGGCTACACCTTC
. . TRBJ1-4 TRBV5-6 CASSLGATNEKLFF TGTGCCAGCAGCCTGGGTGCAACTAATGAAAAACTGTTTTTT
. once TRBJ1-1 TRBV5-1 CASSFSGPVGQAFF TGCGCCAGCAGCTTTTCGGGTCCGGTTGGGCAAGCTTTCTTT
. . TRBJ2-7 TRBV21-1 CASSRDRTYEQYF TGTGCCAGCAGCAGGGACAGAACCTACGAGCAGTACTTC
. . TRBJ1-6 TRBV2 CASSEVKGGSSPLHF TGTGCCAGCAGTGAAGTTAAAGGGGGAAGTTCACCCCTCCACTTT
. once TRBJ2-5 TRBV18 CASSPGNGETQYF TGTGCCAGCTCACCAGGGAATGGGGAGACCCAGTACTTC
. . TRBJ1-3 TRBV6-6 CASQYGGSGNTIYF TGTGCCAGCCAATACGGGGGATCCGGAAACACCATATATTTT
. . TRBJ2-7 TRBV5-1 CASSPSRAADEQYF TGCGCCAGCAGCCCCTCCAGGGCGGCGGACGAGCAGTACTTC
TRBD2 . TRBJ2-3 TRBV9 CASSVGVSGTSTDTQYF TGTGCCAGCAGCGTAGGGGTTAGCGGGACTAGCACAGATACGCAGTATTTT
. . TRBJ2-3 TRBV5-1 CASSLERMSTDTQYF TGCGCCAGCAGCTTGGAACGGATGAGCACAGATACGCAGTATTTT